The next 4 T cell receptor beta chains were all read from a single sample in a study of cytomegalovirus exposure and HLA in healthy donors. 60 Vbeta and 13 Jbeta primers were used in PCR. Generated by immunoSEQ multiplex PCR, the TCRdb table keeps only in-frame clones and is missing some. Of approximately 170,000 clones listed, around three quarters were seen once; the top ten hold approximately 2.4%. The sequenced sample was PBMCs. The receptors were gathered from a woman in her forties or fifties in good health and CMV-seronegative.

This clone was detected once. The CDR3 reads CASSRPRQMNTEAFF. In DNA form, the CDR3 reads TGTGCCAGCAGTAGGCCCCGACAGATGAACACTGAAGCTTTCTTT. V gene TRBV6-5 combines with J gene TRBJ1-1, with D perhaps matching TRBD1 (5 bases). The CDR3 extends over 15 amino acids. CDR1 MNHEY and CDR2 SVGAGI come from the germline V gene. With 5 bases removed from V and 0 bases from J, the gap between germline ends came to 13 bases.

The rearrangement uses TRBV7-2 and TRBJ1-4; TRBD1 matches 10 bases. The germline V gene encodes CDR1 SGHTA and CDR2 FQGNSA. V was clipped by 4 bases and J by 3 bases; unmatched bases: 5. The CDR3 consists of 16 residues. As DNA, the CDR3 is TGTGCCAGCAGCTCTGGACAGGGGGTTGCTAATGAAAAACTGTTTTTT. It specifies CASSSGQGVANEKLFF.

The CDR3 sequence is CASSWTGARNEKLFF. The CDR3 DNA reads as TGTGCCAGCAGCTGGACAGGGGCTCGTAATGAAAAACTGTTTTTT. The chain links TRBV5-6 to TRBJ1-4; 9 positions agree with TRBD1. Germline V gives CDR1 SGHDT, CDR2 YYEEEE. The CDR3 length is 15 residues. V gave up 3 bases and J gave up 4 bases; unmatched junction bases: 4.

The rearrangement joins TRBV30 to TRBJ1-1, with 8 nucleotides matching TRBD1. Trimming took 5 bases from V and 1 from J; bases not matched to a gene: 3. Germline V gene lookup returns CDR1 GTSNPN and CDR2 SVGIG (reference sequence). The CDR3 contains 13 residues. For the CDR3, the DNA is TGTGCCTGGGACAGGGGATCGAACACTGAAGCTTTCTTT. Translating gives CAWDRGSNTEAFF.